The 13 T cell receptor beta chains in this list originate from one sample, sequenced in a study of early T cells in non-severe SARS-CoV-2 infection. MiXCR was run by TCRdb on the 5' RACE reads, yielding one entry per CDR3 protein. This sample has some 62,000 distinct CDR3 sequences, with approximately 9.2% found just once. Sequencing used whole blood, obtained at baseline. These TCRs come from an adult who was a healthcare worker with PCR-confirmed SARS-CoV-2 infection or an uninfected control (not recorded which).

This clonotype was observed a few times. This chain connects TRBV11-2 to TRBJ2-2, with D possibly matching TRBD2 (6 bases). CDR1 and CDR2 (germline): SGHAT, FQNNGV. Trimming took off 11 bases at V and 0 bases at J, with 10 bases between the two ends. The CDR3 extends over 13 amino acids. For the CDR3, the DNA is TGTGCCGCCGGGACTGCGAACACCGGGGAGCTGTTTTTT. Translating gives CAAGTANTGELFF.

The chain combines TRBV24-1 with TRBJ2-3; D is undetermined. This CDR3 has 12 residues. CDR1 is KGHDR, CDR2 SFDVKD, per germline. Trimming took 0 bases from V and 5 from J, leaving 2 bases between them. CDR3: CATSDLVDTQYF. The CDR3 DNA reads as TGTGCCACCAGTGATTTGGTAGATACGCAGTATTTT.

This clonotype was picked up many times. V gene TRBV27 combines with J gene TRBJ2-3; D is unclear. The CDR3 has 14 amino acids. Germline lookup yields CDR1 MNHEY and CDR2 SMNVEV (reference sequence). V was cut by 0 bases and J by 0 bases, with 4 bases left in between. The CDR3 region is CASSLSTSTDTQYF. The CDR3 region has the DNA TGTGCCAGCAGTTTATCCACTAGCACAGATACGCAGTATTTT.

This clonotype was seen many times. V and J are TRBV20-1 and TRBJ2-7; TRBD2 agrees at 9 bases. Germline V gives CDR1 DFQATT, CDR2 SNEGSKA (reference sequence). Unmatched junction bases numbered 9, after V lost 3 bases and J lost 6 bases. This CDR3 has 14 amino acids. The CDR3 region has the DNA TGCAGTGCTAGGGGGGGTAGCGGGAGATCCGAGCAGTACTTC. Translated: CSARGGSGRSEQYF.

The J gene is TRBJ2-7, the V gene TRBV7-6; TRBD1 might be the D (6 bases). The germline V gene encodes CDR1 SGHVS and CDR2 FNYEAQ. The CDR3 runs 13 residues. The V and J ends lost 3 bases and 3 bases respectively, with 9 bases between them. CDR3 sequence (DNA): TGTGCCAGCAGCTTTGCCAGGGGCTACGAGCAGTACTTC. The encoded protein is CASSFARGYEQYF.

A few counts support this clonotype. J is TRBJ2-7 and V is TRBV5-5; D uncertain. The CDR3 runs to 15 residues. V lost 7 bases to trimming and J lost 3 bases, with 20 bases between them. The germline CDR1 and CDR2 sequences are SGHKS and YYEKEE (reference sequence). The CDR3 loop is CASQASPQNLYEQYF. CDR3 DNA: TGTGCCAGCCAAGCTTCCCCCCAAAACCTCTACGAGCAGTACTTC.

This clonotype was seen a handful of times. This rearrangement joins TRBV6-5 to TRBJ1-5, with 7 bases matching TRBD1. V shed 5 bases, J shed 11 bases, and the junction held 6 bases outside the gene matches. CDR1 and CDR2 (germline): MNHEY, SVGAGI. The CDR3 totals 12 residues. CDR3 DNA sequence: TGTGCCAGCAGTGGAACGACAGGGTCCCAGCATTTT. Translating gives CASSGTTGSQHF.

In its sample, this clonotype was seen many times. DNA for the CDR3: TGTGCCAGCAGCTTGGGAGGGAATGGGGTCCGCACTGAAGCTTTCTTT. Amino acids: CASSLGGNGVRTEAFF. This chain joins TRBV13 and TRBJ1-1; the D is unclear. This CDR3 spans 16 amino acids. Per germline, CDR1 PRHDT and CDR2 FYEKMQ (reference sequence). The V end was cut by 3 bases, the J end by 4 bases, with 18 bases between.

V and J are TRBV5-1 and TRBJ2-1, with 7 nucleotides matching TRBD1. The CDR3 is 15 amino acids. Germline loops: CDR1 SGHRS, CDR2 YFSETQ. J gave up 0 bases and V 5 bases, and 5 bases lay outside the gene matches. CDR3 nucleotide sequence: TGCGCCAGCAGTCCGGGACAGACCTCCTACAATGAGCAGTTCTTC. Amino acids: CASSPGQTSYNEQFF.

This clonotype appeared many times. The rearrangement joins TRBV6-6 to TRBJ2-7; D is unclear. Germline lookup yields CDR1 MNHNY and CDR2 SVGAGI (reference sequence). V lost 6 bases to trimming and J lost 2 bases, with 17 bases between them. The CDR3 totals 15 residues. As DNA, the CDR3 is TGTGCCAGCAGAGGAAAGACCTTACTAACCTACGAGCAGTACTTC. This sequence encodes CASRGKTLLTYEQYF.

In the case of this clonotype: A much bigger clone sits one base away, suggesting this may be a read error. The chain is built from TRBV9 and TRBJ2-5, with D tentatively TRBD2 (6 bases). V was shortened by 7 bases and J by 4 bases, with 11 bases between the two germline ends. This CDR3 spans 12 amino acids. The germline V gene encodes CDR1 SGDLS and CDR2 YYNGEE. The CDR3 is CASGFSGETQYF. The CDR3 nucleotides are TGTGCCAGCGGCTTTAGCGGAGAGACCCAGTACTTC.

This clonotype showed up just a few times. This chain connects TRBV27 to TRBJ2-6; no definite D call. CDR1 is MNHEY, CDR2 SMNVEV, per germline (reference sequence). V was cut by 0 bases and J by 0 bases, with 9 bases left in between. CDR3 length: 17 amino acids. The CDR3, as DNA: TGTGCCAGCAGTTTATCTGTATATCTCTCTGGGGCCAACGTCCTGACTTTC. Protein: CASSLSVYLSGANVLTF.

In this sample, this clonotype turned up a few times. V gene TRBV7-8 combines with J gene TRBJ2-1; D uncertain. The CDR3 is 15 amino acids. Trimming stripped 7 bases from V and 2 bases from J, with 15 bases between. Germline CDR1 SGHVS, CDR2 FQNEAQ. CDR3 amino acids: CASTDRGATYNEQFF. The CDR3 DNA is TGTGCCAGCACCGACCGAGGAGCGACCTACAATGAGCAGTTCTTC. The full variable domain, in which reference TRBV7-8 and TRBJ2-1 provide the parts outside the CDR3, is GAGVSQSPRYKVAKRGQDVALRCDPISGHVSLFWYQQALGQGPEFLTYFQNEAQLDKSGLPSDRFFAERPEGSVSTLKIQRTQQEDSAVYLCASTDRGATYNEQFFGPGTRLTVL.